This T cell receptor (beta chain) emerged from a study of metastatic and nonmetastatic thyroid tumors. Background on the study: Where malignant and benign thyroid patients were concerned, repertoires were compared across blood and tumor or nodule tissue. General study results and limits: Across blood and tumor, TCR beta diversity in malignant thyroid tumors was reportedly significantly higher than in benign nodules.

Thyroid surgery was performed in patients who had received no treatment beforehand. The CDR3 is 12 residues long. Germline lookup yields CDR1 DFQATT and CDR2 SNEGSKA (reference sequence). Per the original data handling: The study's classifier, a distant-metastasis tool for papillary thyroid cancer, was built using CDR3 differences across clinicopathological groups. MiXCR was used by TCRdb to re-call the PCR reads. These V and J calls derive from TCRdb rather than the authors' analysis. Of about 15,000 clones in the sample, about 31% are singletons; the top ten hold around an eighth. As regards this clone: Its antigen is unidentified. Sequence at one end of the junction differs from germline and may be a read error.

The chain is built from TRBV20-1 and TRBJ2-3; 11 positions agree with TRBD2. Sequences were obtained from tumor tissue. The source is a male donor with papillary thyroid cancer or a benign thyroid nodule (not recorded which). Some clones in this sample may be carry-over from other donors' samples. CDR3: CSARDLAGGPKF. The CDR3 nucleotides are TGCAGTGCTAGAGATCTAGCGGGAGGCCCCAAGTTT.